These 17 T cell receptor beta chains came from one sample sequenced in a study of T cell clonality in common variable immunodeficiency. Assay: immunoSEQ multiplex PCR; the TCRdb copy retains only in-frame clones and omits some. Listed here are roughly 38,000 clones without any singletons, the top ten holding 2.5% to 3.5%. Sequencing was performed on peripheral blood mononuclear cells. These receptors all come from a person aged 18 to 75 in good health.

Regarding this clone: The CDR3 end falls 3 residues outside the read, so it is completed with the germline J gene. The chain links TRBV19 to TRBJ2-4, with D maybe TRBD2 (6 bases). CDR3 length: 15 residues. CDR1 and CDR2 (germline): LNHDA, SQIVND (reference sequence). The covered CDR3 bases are TGTGCCAGTACCACCCTTCCGACGGGGAGGCAGCCT. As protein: CASTTLPTGRQP. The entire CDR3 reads CASTTLPTGRQPQYF.

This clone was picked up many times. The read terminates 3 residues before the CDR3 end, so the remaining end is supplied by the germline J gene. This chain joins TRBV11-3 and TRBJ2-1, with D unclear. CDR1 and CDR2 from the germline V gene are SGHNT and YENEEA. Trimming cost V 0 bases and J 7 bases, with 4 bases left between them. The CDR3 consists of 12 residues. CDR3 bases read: TGTGCCAGCAGCTTAGATACTAATGAG. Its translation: CASSLDTNE. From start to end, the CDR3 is CASSLDTNEQFF.

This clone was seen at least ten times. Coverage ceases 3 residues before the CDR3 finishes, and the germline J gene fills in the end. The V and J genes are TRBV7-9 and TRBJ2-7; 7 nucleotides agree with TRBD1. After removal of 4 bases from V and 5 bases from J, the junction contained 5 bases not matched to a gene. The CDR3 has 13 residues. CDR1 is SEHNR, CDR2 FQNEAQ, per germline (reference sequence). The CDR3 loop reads CASSYEDRDEQYF. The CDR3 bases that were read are TGTGCCAGCAGCTACGAAGACAGGGACGAG.

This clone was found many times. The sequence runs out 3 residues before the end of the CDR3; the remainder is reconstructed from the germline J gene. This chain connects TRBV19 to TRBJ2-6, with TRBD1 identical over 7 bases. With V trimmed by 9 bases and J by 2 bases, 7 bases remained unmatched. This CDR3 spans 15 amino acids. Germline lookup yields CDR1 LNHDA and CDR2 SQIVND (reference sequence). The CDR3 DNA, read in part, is TGTGCCAGCCGGGACAGCCCTGCTGGGGCCAACGTC. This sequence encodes CASRDSPAGANV. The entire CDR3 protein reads CASRDSPAGANVLTF. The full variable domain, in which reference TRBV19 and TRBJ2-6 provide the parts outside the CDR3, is DGGITQSPKYLFRKEGQNVTLSCEQNLNHDAMYWYRQDPGQGLRLIYYSQIVNDFQKGDIAEGYSVSREKKESFPLTVTSAQKNPTAFYLCASRDSPAGANVLTFGAGSRLTVL.

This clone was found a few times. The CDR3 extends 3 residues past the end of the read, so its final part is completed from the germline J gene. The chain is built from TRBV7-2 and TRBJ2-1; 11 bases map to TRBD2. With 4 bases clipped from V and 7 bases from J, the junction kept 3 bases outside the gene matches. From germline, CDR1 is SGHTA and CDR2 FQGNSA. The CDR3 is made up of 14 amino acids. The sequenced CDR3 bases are TGTGCCAGCAGCTGGACTAGCGGGCAGAATGAG. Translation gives CASSWTSGQNE. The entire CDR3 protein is CASSWTSGQNEQFF.

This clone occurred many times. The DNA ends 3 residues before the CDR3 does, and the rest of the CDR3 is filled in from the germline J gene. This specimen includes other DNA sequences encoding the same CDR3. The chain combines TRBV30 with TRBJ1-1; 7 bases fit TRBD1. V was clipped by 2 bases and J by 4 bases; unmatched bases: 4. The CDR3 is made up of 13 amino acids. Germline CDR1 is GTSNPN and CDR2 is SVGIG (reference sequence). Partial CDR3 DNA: TGTGCCTGGAGTAGGCAGGGGGGCACTGAA. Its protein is CAWSRQGGTE. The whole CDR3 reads CAWSRQGGTEAFF.

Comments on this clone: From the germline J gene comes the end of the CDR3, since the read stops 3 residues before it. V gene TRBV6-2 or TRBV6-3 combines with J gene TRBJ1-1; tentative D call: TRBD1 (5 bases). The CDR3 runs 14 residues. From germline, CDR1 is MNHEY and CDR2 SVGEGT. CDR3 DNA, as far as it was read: TGTGCCAGCAGCCCCGGAGGGGCGCAGACCGAA. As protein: CASSPGGAQTE. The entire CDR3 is CASSPGGAQTEAFF.

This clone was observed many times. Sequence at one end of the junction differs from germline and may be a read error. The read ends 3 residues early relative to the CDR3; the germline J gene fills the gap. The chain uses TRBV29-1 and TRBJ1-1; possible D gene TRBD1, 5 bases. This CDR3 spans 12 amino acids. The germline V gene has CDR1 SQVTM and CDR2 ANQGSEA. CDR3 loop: CSVEQENTEAFF. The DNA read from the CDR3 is TGTAGCGTTGAACAGGAGAACACTGAA.

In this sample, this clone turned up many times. This CDR3 reads CASSWTVGNQPQHF. The DNA read from the CDR3 is TGTGCCAGCAGCTGGACAGTAGGCAATCAGCCC. The V call is TRBV7-2, the J call TRBJ1-5; TRBD1 might be the D (6 bases). From the germline J gene comes the end of the CDR3, since the read stops 3 residues before it. This CDR3 contains 14 residues. Looked up from germline, CDR1 is SGHTA and CDR2 is FQGNSA. Trimming took 4 bases from V and 2 from J, leaving 9 bases between them.

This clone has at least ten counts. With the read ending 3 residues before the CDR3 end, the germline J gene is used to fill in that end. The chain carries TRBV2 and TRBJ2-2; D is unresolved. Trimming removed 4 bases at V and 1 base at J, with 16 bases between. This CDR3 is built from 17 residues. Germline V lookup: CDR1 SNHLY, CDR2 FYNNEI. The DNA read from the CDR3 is TGTGCCAGCAGTGGTCAGCAGGCCAGAATGAACACCGGGGAG. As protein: CASSGQQARMNTGE. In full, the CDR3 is CASSGQQARMNTGELFF.

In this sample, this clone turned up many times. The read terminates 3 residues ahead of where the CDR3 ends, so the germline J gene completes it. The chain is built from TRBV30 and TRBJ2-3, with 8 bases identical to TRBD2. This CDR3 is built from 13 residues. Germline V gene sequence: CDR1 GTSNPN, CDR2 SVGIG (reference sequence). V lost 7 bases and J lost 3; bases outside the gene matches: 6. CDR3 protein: CAYQRESTDTQYF. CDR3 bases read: TGTGCCTACCAGCGGGAGAGTACAGATACG.

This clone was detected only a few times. The CDR3 DNA, read in part, is TGTGCCAGCAGCTCAGGGTCCCTAAGA. This encodes CASSSGSLR. The whole CDR3 sequence reads CASSSGSLRAFF. The chain recombines TRBV7-2 with TRBJ1-1, with D possibly TRBD1 on 5 matching bases. The read ends 3 residues shy of where the CDR3 ends; the end is completed using the germline J gene. Germline CDR1 is SGHTA and CDR2 is FQGNSA. The CDR3 has 12 amino acids.

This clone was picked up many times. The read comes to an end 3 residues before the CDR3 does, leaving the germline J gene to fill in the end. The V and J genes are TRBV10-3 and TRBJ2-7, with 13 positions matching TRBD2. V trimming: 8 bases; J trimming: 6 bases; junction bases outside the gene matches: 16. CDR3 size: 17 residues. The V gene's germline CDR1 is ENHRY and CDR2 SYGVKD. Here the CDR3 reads CAIGRTSGRAPPGEQYF. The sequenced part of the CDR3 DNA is TGTGCCATCGGACGGACTAGCGGGAGAGCCCCCCCCGGCGAG.

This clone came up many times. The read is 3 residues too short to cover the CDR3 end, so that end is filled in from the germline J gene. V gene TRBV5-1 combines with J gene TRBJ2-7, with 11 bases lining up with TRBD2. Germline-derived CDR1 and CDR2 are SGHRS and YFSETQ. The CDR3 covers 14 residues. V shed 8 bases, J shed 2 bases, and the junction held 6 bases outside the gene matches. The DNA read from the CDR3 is TGCGCCAGTTTAGCGGGAGGGCCGCCCTACGAG. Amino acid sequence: CASLAGGPPYE. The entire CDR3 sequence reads CASLAGGPPYEQYF. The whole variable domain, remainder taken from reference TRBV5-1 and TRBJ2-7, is KAGVTQTPRYLIKTRGQQVTLSCSPISGHRSVSWYQQTPGQGLQFLFEYFSETQRNKGNFPGRFSGRQFSNSRSEMNVSTLELGDSALYLCASLAGGPPYEQYFGPGTRLTVT.

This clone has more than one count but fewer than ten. The DNA read from the CDR3 is TGTGCCAGCAGCAGCGAAGCAGGGGGCCACGAG. This sequence encodes CASSSEAGGHE. The full CDR3 sequence reads CASSSEAGGHEQYF. The genes are TRBV5-6 and TRBJ2-7; 8 nucleotides match TRBD1. From the germline J gene comes the end of the CDR3, since the read stops 3 residues before it. The germline CDR1 and CDR2 sequences are SGHDT and YYEEEE. CDR3 size: 14 residues. After removal of 4 bases from V and 5 bases from J, the junction contained 8 bases not matched to a gene.

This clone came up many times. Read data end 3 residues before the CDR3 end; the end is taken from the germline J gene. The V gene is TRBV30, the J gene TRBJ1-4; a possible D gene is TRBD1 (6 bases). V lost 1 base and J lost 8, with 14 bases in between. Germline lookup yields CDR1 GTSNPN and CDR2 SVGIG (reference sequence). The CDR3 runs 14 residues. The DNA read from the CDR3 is TGTGCCTGGAGTGCGAAACAGGGCCCGGAAAAA. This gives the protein CAWSAKQGPEK. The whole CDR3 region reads CAWSAKQGPEKLFF.

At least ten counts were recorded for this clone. The CDR3 is CASSKDRGRPNIQYF. The sequenced part of the CDR3 DNA is TGTGCCAGCAGCAAGGACAGGGGGCGCCCTAACATT. The chain has TRBV5-4 and TRBJ2-4; 11 nucleotides match TRBD1. The sequence runs out 3 residues before the end of the CDR3; the remainder is reconstructed from the germline J gene. The CDR3 extends over 15 amino acids. The junction had 7 bases not matched to a gene; V was cut back by 4 bases and J by 7 bases. CDR1 is SGHNT and CDR2 is YYREEE in the germline V gene (reference sequence).